A selection of T cell receptor beta chains follows, all from one sample in a study of blood T cell repertoires in COVID-19. Profiled with immunoSEQ multiplex PCR; TCRdb holds only in-frame clones, not every one. In the table there are roughly 76,000 clones, about 89% of which are singletons. Sequencing was performed on PBMCs or T cells enriched from blood (not recorded which). These receptor sequences come from a woman between 50 and 59 years old with acute COVID-19. Both conserved end residues are part of each CDR3. The order of the fields is clone size, V gene, J gene, D gene, CDR3 DNA, CDR3 protein. The D gene is left open where the match is weak. Clone size is shown for a subset of rows, as once, few, many or a class of expanded clone.

few	TRBV19	TRBJ2-7	-	TGTGCCAGTAGTACACCAACCGCAGGGGGGACGAGCTCCTACGAGCAGTACTTC	CASSTPTAGGTSSYEQYF
-	TRBV30	TRBJ1-5	TRBD1	TGTGCCTGGACCCCCAAGGGGGCCGGGCAGCCCCAGCATTTT	CAWTPKGAGQPQHF
-	TRBV27	TRBJ2-7	TRBD2	TGTGCCAGCAGTTGGTCCGGGACTAGTGGCTACGAGCAGTACTTC	CASSWSGTSGYEQYF
-	TRBV5-1	TRBJ1-4	-	TGCGCCAGCAGCGCGGAGGGGCTAGTATTTGAAAAACTGTTTTTT	CASSAEGLVFEKLFF
-	TRBV19	TRBJ1-5	TRBD1	TGTGCCAGTAGTACGACAGGGGGTACTCAGCCCCAGCATTTT	CASSTTGGTQPQHF
-	TRBV5-1	TRBJ2-5	-	TGCGCCAGCAGCTTGCTATTACAGGGTGGACAAGAGACCCAGTACTTC	CASSLLLQGGQETQYF
-	TRBV10-2	TRBJ2-7	-	TGCGCCAGCAGTGTAGGAGGCGAGCAGTACTTC	CASSVGGEQYF
-	TRBV3-1/TRBV3-2	TRBJ2-7	-	TGTGCCAGCAGCCAAGGGCGGAACACCTACGAGCAGTACTTC	CASSQGRNTYEQYF
-	TRBV7-8	TRBJ2-2	-	TGTGCCAGCAGCGGGCGGGTAGCCTGGGGAACCGGGGAGCTGTTTTTT	CASSGRVAWGTGELFF
-	TRBV4-2	TRBJ1-5	-	TGTGCCAGCAGCCAAGATGTTGGGGCGAGGCAGCCCCAGCATTTT	CASSQDVGARQPQHF
-	TRBV5-1	TRBJ2-5	-	TGCGCCAGCAGCTTGAGAGCCAGCGTACAAGAGACCCAGTACTTC	CASSLRASVQETQYF
-	TRBV7-9	TRBJ2-1	TRBD2	TGTGCCAGCAGCTTAGCGATTGCTAGCGGGCCTTACAATGAGCAGTTCTTC	CASSLAIASGPYNEQFF
-	TRBV13	TRBJ2-2	TRBD2	TGTGCCAGCAGCTTAGCGGGAGGCTACGCCGGGGAGCTGTTTTTT	CASSLAGGYAGELFF